The following is a TCR beta chain sequence with its context. Its antigen is unknown. A read error may account for a junction end that differs from germline. CDR1 SGHNT and CDR2 YYREEE come from the germline V gene (reference sequence). CDR3 length: 13 residues. The data are from a study of tumor and adjacent non-tumor tissue in lung cancer. Study background: There were fewer than 15 adenocarcinoma, 2 squamous cell carcinoma and 1 small cell lung cancer cases. General study points: Tumor repertoires had a smaller top 100 clone share than normal lung.

No cell sorting was done before RNA was extracted from the tissue. The normal lung tissue was taken more than 3 cm from the tumor edge. A modified ARM-PCR protocol with three rounds of nested PCR amplified TCRbeta. TCRdb fed the multiplex PCR reads into MiXCR, producing one record per CDR3 protein. In the table there are 70,000 to 90,000 distinct CDR3 sequences, around 80% of which are singletons. This rearrangement joins TRBV5-4 to TRBJ1-1, with unresolved D. Sequencing was carried out using distant non-tumor lung tissue. The sequence derives from a man between 60 and 75 years old with non-small cell lung cancer. CDR3 protein: CACSSPMDTEAFF. CDR3 DNA: TGTGCCTGCAGCTCTCCGATGGACACTGAAGCTTTCTTT.